Following are 2 T cell receptor beta chains from one sample sequenced in a study of early T cells in non-severe SARS-CoV-2 infection. Each CDR3 protein is one row after TCRdb ran MiXCR on the 5' RACE reads. The profile shows about 86,000 distinct CDR3 sequences, 14% of them singletons. The source material was whole blood. These receptors came from an adult who was a healthcare worker with PCR-confirmed SARS-CoV-2 infection or an uninfected control (not recorded which).

J is TRBJ2-7 and V is TRBV7-9; TRBD1 agrees at 9 bases. The germline V gene encodes CDR1 SEHNR and CDR2 FQNEAQ (reference sequence). J was trimmed by 3 bases and V by 5 bases; bases with no gene match: 2. CDR3 length: 13 amino acids. The CDR3 loop is CASSRDRVYEQYF. The CDR3 DNA reads TGTGCCAGCAGCAGGGACAGGGTCTACGAGCAGTACTTC.

The chain joins TRBV7-9 to TRBJ2-3; D is tentatively TRBD1 or TRBD2 (5 bases each). CDR3 length equals 17 residues. Per the germline V gene, CDR1 is SEHNR and CDR2 is FQNEAQ (reference sequence). The V end lost 2 bases, the J end lost 2 bases, and 17 bases lay between the germline ends. CDR3 sequence reads: CASSLIMGPRNTDTQYF. Here the CDR3 DNA reads TGTGCCAGCAGCTTAATAATGGGACCGAGAAACACAGATACGCAGTATTTT.